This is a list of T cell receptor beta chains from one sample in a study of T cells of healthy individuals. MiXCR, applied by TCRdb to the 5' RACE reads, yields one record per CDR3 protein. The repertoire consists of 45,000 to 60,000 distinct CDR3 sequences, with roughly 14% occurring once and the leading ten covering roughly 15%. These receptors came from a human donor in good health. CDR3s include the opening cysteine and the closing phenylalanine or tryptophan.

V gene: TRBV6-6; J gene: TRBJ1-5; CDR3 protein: CASRQEQENQPQHF
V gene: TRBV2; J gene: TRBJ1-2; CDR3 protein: CASSDTGGSQGYTF
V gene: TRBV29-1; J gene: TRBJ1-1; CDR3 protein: CSVEGANTEAFF
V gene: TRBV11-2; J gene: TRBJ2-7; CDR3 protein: CASSLSTGGVLEQYF
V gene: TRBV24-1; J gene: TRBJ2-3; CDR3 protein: CATSSKSHYTDTQYF
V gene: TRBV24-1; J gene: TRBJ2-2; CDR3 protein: CATSPGKNTGELFF
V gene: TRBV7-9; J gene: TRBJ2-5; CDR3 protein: CASIPRTGETQYF
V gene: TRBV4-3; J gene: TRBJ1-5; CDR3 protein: CASSQDWQGDQPQHF
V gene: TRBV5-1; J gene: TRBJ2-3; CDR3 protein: CASSPGTFTDTQYF
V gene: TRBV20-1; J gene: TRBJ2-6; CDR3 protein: CSAGTGPYSGANVLTF
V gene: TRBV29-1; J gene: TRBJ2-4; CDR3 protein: CSVGTGDNIQYF
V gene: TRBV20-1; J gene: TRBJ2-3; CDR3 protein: CSAREIAGSTDTQYF
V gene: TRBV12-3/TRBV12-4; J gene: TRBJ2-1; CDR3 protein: CASSLRTSGSSEQFF
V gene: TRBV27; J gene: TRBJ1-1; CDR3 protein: CASSLGTGFVTEAFF
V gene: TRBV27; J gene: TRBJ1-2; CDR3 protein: CASGTGVLIDGYTF
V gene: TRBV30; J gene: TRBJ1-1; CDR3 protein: CASNPGIENTEAFF
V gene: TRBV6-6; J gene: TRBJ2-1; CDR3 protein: CASSNSIYYNEQFF
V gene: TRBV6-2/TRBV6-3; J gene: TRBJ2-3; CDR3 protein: CASAPMDFTDTQYF
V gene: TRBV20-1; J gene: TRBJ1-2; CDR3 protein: CSAWTGANYGYTF
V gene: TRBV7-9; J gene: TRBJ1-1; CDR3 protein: CASSSGSGTEAFF
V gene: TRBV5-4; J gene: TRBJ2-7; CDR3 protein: CASSPEGGRKFYEQYF
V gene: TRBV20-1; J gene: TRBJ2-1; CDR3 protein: CSAPGQGELGEQFF
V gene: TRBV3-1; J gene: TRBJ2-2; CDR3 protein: CASSRGGGRSGDTGELFF
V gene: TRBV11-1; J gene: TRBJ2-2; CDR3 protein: CASRFASGANTGELFF
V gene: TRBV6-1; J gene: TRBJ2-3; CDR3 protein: CASSTPVDTQYF
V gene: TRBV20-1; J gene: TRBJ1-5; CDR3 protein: CSARVGRARGQWSNQPQHF
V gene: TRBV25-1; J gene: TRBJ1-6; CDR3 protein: CASSAAEYNSPLHF
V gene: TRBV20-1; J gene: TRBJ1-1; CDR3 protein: CSARDRGRPGTEAFF
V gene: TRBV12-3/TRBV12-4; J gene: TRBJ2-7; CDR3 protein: CASSLAGGPYEQYF
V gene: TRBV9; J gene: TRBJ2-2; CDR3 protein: CASSPPGGKNTGELFF
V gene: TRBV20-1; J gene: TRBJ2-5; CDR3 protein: CSASTGDQIQETQYF
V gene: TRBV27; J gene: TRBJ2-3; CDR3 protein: CASSFSSGLDTQYF
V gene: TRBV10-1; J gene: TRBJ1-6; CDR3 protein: CATGQGGNSPLHF
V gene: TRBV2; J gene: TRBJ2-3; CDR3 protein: CASSPTLGLPRRDTQYF
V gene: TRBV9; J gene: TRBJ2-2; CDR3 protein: CASSDRGGTGELFF
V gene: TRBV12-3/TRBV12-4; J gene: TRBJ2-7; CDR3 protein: CASSPHGTGVVEQYF
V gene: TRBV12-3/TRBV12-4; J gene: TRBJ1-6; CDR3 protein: CASTVRRGRNSPLHF
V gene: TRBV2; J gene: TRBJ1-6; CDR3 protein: CASSGNPSGSPLHF
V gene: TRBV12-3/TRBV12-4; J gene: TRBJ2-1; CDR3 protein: CASNPAAYNEQFF
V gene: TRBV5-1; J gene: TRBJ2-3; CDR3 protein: CASHVGPSTDTQYF
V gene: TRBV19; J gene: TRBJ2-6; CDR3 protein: CASSIRDSGANVLTF
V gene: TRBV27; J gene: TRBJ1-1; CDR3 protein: CASRITGGTEAFF
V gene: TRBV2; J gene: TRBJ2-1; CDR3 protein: CASSEVRGRYNEQFF
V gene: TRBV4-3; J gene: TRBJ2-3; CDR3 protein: CASSPRAETPDGTDTQYF
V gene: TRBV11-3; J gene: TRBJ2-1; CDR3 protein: CASSSGTSGAWNEQFF
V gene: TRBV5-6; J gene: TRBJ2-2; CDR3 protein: CASSLQGAYTGELFF
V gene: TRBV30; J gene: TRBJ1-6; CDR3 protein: CAWTILVGNSPLHF
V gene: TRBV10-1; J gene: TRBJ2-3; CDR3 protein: CASSEWSVTDTQYF